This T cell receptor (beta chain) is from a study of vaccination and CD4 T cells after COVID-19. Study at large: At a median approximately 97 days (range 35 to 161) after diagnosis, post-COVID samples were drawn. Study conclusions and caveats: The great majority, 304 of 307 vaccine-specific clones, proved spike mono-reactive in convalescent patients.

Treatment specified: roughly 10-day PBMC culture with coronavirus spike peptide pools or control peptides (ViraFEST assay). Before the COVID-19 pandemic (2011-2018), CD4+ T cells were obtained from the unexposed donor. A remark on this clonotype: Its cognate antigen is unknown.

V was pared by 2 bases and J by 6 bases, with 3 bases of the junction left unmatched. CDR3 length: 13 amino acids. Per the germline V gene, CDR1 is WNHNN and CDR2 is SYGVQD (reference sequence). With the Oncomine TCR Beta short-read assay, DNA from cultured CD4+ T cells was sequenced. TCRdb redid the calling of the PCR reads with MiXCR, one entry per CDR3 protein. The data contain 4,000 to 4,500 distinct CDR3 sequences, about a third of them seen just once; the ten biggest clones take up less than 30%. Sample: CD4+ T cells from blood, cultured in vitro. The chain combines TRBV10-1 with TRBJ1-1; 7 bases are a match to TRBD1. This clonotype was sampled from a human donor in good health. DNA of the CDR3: TGCGCCAGCAGTGAGGCACAGGGGTCTGAAGCTTTCTTT. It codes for CASSEAQGSEAFF.